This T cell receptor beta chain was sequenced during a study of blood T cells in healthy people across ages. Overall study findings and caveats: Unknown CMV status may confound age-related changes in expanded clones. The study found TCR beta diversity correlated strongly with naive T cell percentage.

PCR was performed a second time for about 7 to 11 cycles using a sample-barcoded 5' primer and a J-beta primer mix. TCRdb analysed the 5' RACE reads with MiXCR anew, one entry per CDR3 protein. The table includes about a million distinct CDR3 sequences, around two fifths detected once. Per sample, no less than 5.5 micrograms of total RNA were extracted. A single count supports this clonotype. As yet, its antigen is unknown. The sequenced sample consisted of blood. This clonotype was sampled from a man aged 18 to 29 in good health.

The CDR3 sequence: CASSPSQGLSVYGYTF. CDR3 nucleotide sequence: TGTGCCAGCTCACCATCTCAGGGCCTCTCGGTCTATGGCTACACCTTC. This chain uses TRBV18 with TRBJ1-2; the D gene is possibly TRBD1 (5 bases). CDR1 is KGHSH, CDR2 LQKENI, per germline. Deletions cut 2 bases from V and 4 bases from J, with 17 bases between. The CDR3 is 16 amino acids.